The present T cell receptor (beta chain) was sequenced within a study of shared clonotypes between healthy human individuals. Study observations and caveats: It was the non-shared clonotypes that had lower generation probabilities than clonotypes shared by all four donors.

In the case of this clone: The antigen is not known.

Splitting of CD4+ cells produced CD45RA+ naive and CD45RA-negative memory subsets. The data were produced by immunoSEQ multiplex PCR, yet TCRdb's version contains in-frame clones alone and is incomplete. The sample includes about 1.5 million clones, around 98% of them seen just once. This receptor was obtained from a man aged 30-40 years in good health. The sample taken for sequencing was naive CD4+ T cells sorted from blood. Subset noted: CD45RA+ positively selected.

The CDR3 here is CASSNGPQHPYGYTF. The CDR3 coding sequence is TGTGCCAGCAGCAACGGCCCTCAGCACCCCTATGGCTACACCTTC. This chain joins TRBV7-8 and TRBJ1-2; no definite D call. V dropped 5 bases and J dropped 4 bases, with 17 bases sitting between them. Germline CDR1 reads SGHVS; CDR2 reads FQNEAQ. This CDR3 spans 15 amino acids.